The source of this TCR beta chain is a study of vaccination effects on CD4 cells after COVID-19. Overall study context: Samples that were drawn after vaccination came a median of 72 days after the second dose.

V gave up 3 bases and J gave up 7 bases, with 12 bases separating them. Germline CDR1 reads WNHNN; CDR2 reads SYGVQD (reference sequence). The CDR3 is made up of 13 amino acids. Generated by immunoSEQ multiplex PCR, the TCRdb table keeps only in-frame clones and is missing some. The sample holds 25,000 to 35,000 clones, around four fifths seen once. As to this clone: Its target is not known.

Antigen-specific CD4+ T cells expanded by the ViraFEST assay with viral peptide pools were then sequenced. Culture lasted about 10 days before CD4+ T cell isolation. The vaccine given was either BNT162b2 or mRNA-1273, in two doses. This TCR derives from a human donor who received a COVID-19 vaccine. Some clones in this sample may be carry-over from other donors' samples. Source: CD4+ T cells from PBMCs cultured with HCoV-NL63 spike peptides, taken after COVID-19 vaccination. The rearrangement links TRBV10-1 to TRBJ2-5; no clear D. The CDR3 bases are TGCGCCAGCAGTGAACGGAGAGTGGGGACCCAGTACTTC. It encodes CASSERRVGTQYF.